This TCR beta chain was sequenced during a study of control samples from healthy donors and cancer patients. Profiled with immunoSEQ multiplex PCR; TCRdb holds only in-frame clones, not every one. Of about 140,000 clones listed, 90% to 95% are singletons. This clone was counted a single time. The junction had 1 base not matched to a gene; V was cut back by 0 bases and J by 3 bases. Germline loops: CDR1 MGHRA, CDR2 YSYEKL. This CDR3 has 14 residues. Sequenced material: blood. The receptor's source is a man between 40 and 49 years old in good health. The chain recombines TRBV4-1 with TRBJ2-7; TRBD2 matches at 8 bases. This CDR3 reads CASSQDTSGYEQYF. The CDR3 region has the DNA TGCGCCAGCAGCCAAGATACTAGCGGCTACGAGCAGTACTTC.